Listed below are T cell receptor beta chains from one sample, sequenced in a study of blood T cell repertoires in COVID-19. The repertoire was sequenced with immunoSEQ multiplex PCR; TCRdb's copy has only in-frame clones and lacks some. The sample has 300,000 to 350,000 clones; about 90% are singletons. The specimen sequenced was PBMCs or T cells enriched from blood (not recorded which). The receptor set was obtained from a woman aged 30 to 39 who had recovered from COVID-19. Both conserved end residues are part of each CDR3. Each record gives: CDR3 length, V gene, J gene, clone size, D gene, CDR3 DNA, CDR3 protein. A D gene is named only where the DNA matches it firmly. Only some rows state a clone size, as once, few, many or a class for expanded clones.

>16|TRBV9|TRBJ1-1|-|-
TGTGCCAGCAGCGATAAGTGGGGACACCAGAACACTGAAGCTTTCTTT
CASSDKWGHQNTEAFF
>11|TRBV5-8|TRBJ2-7|-|-
TGTGCCAGCAGCTTCCATTACGAGCAGTACTTC
CASSFHYEQYF
>16|TRBV6-2/TRBV6-3|TRBJ2-1|-|-
TGTGCCAGCAGTTACCCTGAGTTCGGGATTTACAATGAGCAGTTCTTC
CASSYPEFGIYNEQFF
>17|TRBV19|TRBJ2-4|-|-
TGTGCCAGCGAACCGAGAGGGGGGGCAGAAGCCAAAAACATTCAGTACTTC
CASEPRGGAEAKNIQYF
>17|TRBV7-2|TRBJ2-3|-|TRBD2
TGTGCCAGCAGTCAGGGACTAGCGGGAGAATATACAGATACGCAGTATTTT
CASSQGLAGEYTDTQYF
>13|TRBV28|TRBJ2-7|-|TRBD2
TGTGCCAGCAGGCTAACTAGCGACTACGAGCAGTACTTC
CASRLTSDYEQYF
>12|TRBV10-3|TRBJ2-7|-|-
TGTGCCATCGCGGAGGGAGGATACGAGCAGTACTTC
CAIAEGGYEQYF
>14|TRBV18|TRBJ2-5|-|-
TGTGCCAGCTCACCTACAGGGCAAAAAGAGACCCAGTACTTC
CASSPTGQKETQYF
>15|TRBV10-3|TRBJ1-5|-|TRBD1
TGTGCCATCAGTAATCAGGGGGCTAACGGTCAGCCCCAGCATTTT
CAISNQGANGQPQHF
>18|TRBV5-1|TRBJ1-4|-|TRBD1
TGCGCCAGCAGCTCCGGGACTCTCCCAGGGGGGACTAATGAAAAACTGTTTTTT
CASSSGTLPGGTNEKLFF
>15|TRBV7-2|TRBJ1-2|-|-
TGTGCCAGCAGCTTAGGCAGGGGAGTAAACTATGGCTACACCTTC
CASSLGRGVNYGYTF
>13|TRBV30|TRBJ1-1|-|-
TGTGCCTGGAGTGGGACAGCTTTCACTGAAGCTTTCTTT
CAWSGTAFTEAFF
>16|TRBV3-1/TRBV3-2|TRBJ2-1|-|TRBD2
TGTGCCAGCAGCCAAGACCTAGCGGCGGGGGGCAATGAGCAGTTCTTC
CASSQDLAAGGNEQFF
>16|TRBV7-2|TRBJ1-2|-|-
TGTGCCAGCAGCTTAGATTTCATCCAGGGGAACTATGGCTACACCTTC
CASSLDFIQGNYGYTF
>15|TRBV5-8|TRBJ1-2|-|TRBD1
TGTGCCAGCAGCCTGACAGGGTATGGGAACTATGGCTACACCTTC
CASSLTGYGNYGYTF
>14|TRBV19|TRBJ1-4|-|TRBD1
TGTGCCAGTAGTAAGGACAGGGGAACTGGGAAACTGTTTTTT
CASSKDRGTGKLFF
>13|TRBV27|TRBJ2-7|-|-
TGTGCCAGCAGCCCCAGGGGTGCCTACGAGCAGTACTTC
CASSPRGAYEQYF
>16|TRBV11-2|TRBJ2-7|-|-
TGTGCCAGCAGCCCAGTAAACCGTAAATCCACCTACGAGCAGTACTTC
CASSPVNRKSTYEQYF
>18|TRBV25-1|TRBJ2-1|-|-
TGTGCCAGCAGTGAAATGGGGAGATACGGGAGCTCCTACAATGAGCAGTTCTTC
CASSEMGRYGSSYNEQFF
>13|TRBV7-9|TRBJ2-1|-|-
TGTGCCAGCAGCTTAGTAGGTTTGCGGGAGCAGTTCTTC
CASSLVGLREQFF
>15|TRBV7-9|TRBJ1-1|-|-
TGTGCCAGCAGCTTAGTCGATAGGGGGAACACTGAAGCTTTCTTT
CASSLVDRGNTEAFF
>16|TRBV27|TRBJ2-3|-|TRBD2
TGTGCCAGTGGGACTAGCGGGAGTGGCAGCACAGATACGCAGTATTTT
CASGTSGSGSTDTQYF
>13|TRBV10-3|TRBJ2-7|once|-
TGTGCCATCAGGGGCGACGGGGGCTACGAGCAGTACTTC
CAIRGDGGYEQYF
>14|TRBV4-2|TRBJ2-5|-|TRBD1
TGTGCCAGCATGGGACAGGGGGGCCAAGAGACCCAGTACTTC
CASMGQGGQETQYF
>16|TRBV10-2|TRBJ2-7|-|TRBD1
TGCGCCAGCAGAGCCTCCGGGACAGGGGGCTGGGGCGAGCAGTACTTC
CASRASGTGGWGEQYF
>16|TRBV2|TRBJ2-2|-|-
TGTGCCAGCAGTGAATCCGGGTCTATAAACACCGGGGAGCTGTTTTTT
CASSESGSINTGELFF
>15|TRBV7-2|TRBJ2-7|once|TRBD2
TGTGCCAGCAGCCGGACTAGCGGGTCCTTCTACGAGCAGTACTTC
CASSRTSGSFYEQYF
>13|TRBV28|TRBJ1-2|-|TRBD1
TGTGCCAGCATCCCTCCAGGGGGGCAGGGCTACACCTTC
CASIPPGGQGYTF
>18|TRBV11-2|TRBJ2-5|-|TRBD2
TGTGCCAGCAGCCGACGTGGAGGGACTAGCGGGATCCAAGAGACCCAGTACTTC
CASSRRGGTSGIQETQYF
>14|TRBV7-7|TRBJ2-1|-|TRBD1
TGTGCTAGCAGCTTAGCCGGACAGGGGAATGAGCAGTTCTTC
CASSLAGQGNEQFF
>15|TRBV4-1|TRBJ1-5|-|-
TGCGCCAGCAGCCACTACAGGGATAGCAATCAGCCCCAGCATTTT
CASSHYRDSNQPQHF
>18|TRBV7-9|TRBJ1-1|-|TRBD1
TGTGCCAGCAGCCTGACTGGTGGACAGGTGGATAGAGAAGCAGAAGCTTTCTTT
CASSLTGGQVDREAEAFF
>14|TRBV19|TRBJ2-2|few|TRBD1
TGTGCCAGTAGACAGGGGGCGGGAACCGGGGAGCTGTTTTTT
CASRQGAGTGELFF
>15|TRBV13|TRBJ2-2|once|-
TGTGCCAGCAGCGATCTAGCAGACAACACCGGGGAGCTGTTTTTT
CASSDLADNTGELFF
>11|TRBV20-1|TRBJ2-5|-|TRBD2
TGCAGTGCGCGACTAGCAGAGACCCAGTACTTC
CSARLAETQYF
>14|TRBV11-3|TRBJ2-2|-|-
TGTGCCAGCAGCAGAGGGTTAGGGACCGGGGAGCTGTTTTTT
CASSRGLGTGELFF
>12|TRBV28|TRBJ1-5|-|TRBD1
TGTGCCAGCAGTCGTACAGGGGTTGCCCAGCATTTT
CASSRTGVAQHF
>16|TRBV5-1|TRBJ1-3|-|-
TGCGCCAGCAGCTTGAATTCACCACAATCTGGAAACACCATATATTTT
CASSLNSPQSGNTIYF
>15|TRBV19|TRBJ1-5|-|-
TGTGCCAGTAGTATAGGGTCCGGGAGCAATCAGCCCCAGCATTTT
CASSIGSGSNQPQHF
>14|TRBV6-4|TRBJ1-1|few|-
TGTGCCAGCAGTGACACGGTTCGGAACACTGAAGCTTTCTTT
CASSDTVRNTEAFF
>10|TRBV10-2|TRBJ1-1|once|-
TGCGCCACGGGAATCACTGAAGCTTTCTTT
CATGITEAFF
>17|TRBV6-1|TRBJ1-5|-|TRBD1
TGTGCCAGCAGTGCATCAAAACAGGGGTTTAGCAATCAGCCCCAGCATTTT
CASSASKQGFSNQPQHF
>13|TRBV12-3/TRBV12-4|TRBJ2-5|-|-
TGTGCCAGCAGTTCAGGGAACCAAGAGACCCAGTACTTC
CASSSGNQETQYF
>13|TRBV19|TRBJ1-5|-|TRBD1
TGTGCCAGTAGTATTCATTTCCAGGGGGAAAGACATTTT
CASSIHFQGERHF
>15|TRBV7-3|TRBJ2-1|-|-
TGTGCCAGCAGCTCAGGCGGGATTTCCTACAATGAGCAGTTCTTC
CASSSGGISYNEQFF
>14|TRBV10-3|TRBJ1-1|-|TRBD1
TGTGCCATCAGGGGACAGGGGGAGAACACTGAAGCTTTCTTT
CAIRGQGENTEAFF